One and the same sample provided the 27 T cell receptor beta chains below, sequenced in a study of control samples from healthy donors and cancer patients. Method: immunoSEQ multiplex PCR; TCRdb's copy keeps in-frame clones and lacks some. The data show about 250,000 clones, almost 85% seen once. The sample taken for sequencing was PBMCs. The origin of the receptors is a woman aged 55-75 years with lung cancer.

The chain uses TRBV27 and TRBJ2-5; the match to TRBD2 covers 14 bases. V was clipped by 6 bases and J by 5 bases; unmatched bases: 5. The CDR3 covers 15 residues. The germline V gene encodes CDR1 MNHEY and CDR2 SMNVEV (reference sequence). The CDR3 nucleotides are TGTGCCAGCAGGGGACTAGCGGGAGTAGGGGAGACCCAGTACTTC. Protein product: CASRGLAGVGETQYF.

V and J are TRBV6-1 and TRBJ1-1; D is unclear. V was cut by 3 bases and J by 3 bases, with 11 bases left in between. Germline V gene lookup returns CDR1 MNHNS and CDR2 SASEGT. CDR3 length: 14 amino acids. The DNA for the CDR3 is TGTGCCAGCAGTGAGGGGAGTGGATACACTGAAGCTTTCTTT. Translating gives CASSEGSGYTEAFF.

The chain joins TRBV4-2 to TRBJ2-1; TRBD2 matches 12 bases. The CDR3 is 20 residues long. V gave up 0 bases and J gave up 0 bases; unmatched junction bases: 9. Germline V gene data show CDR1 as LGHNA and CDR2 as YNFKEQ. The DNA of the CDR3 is TGTGCCAGCAGCCAAGATTCGGCTAGCGGGAGGGCCAGCTCCTACAATGAGCAGTTCTTC. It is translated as CASSQDSASGRASSYNEQFF.

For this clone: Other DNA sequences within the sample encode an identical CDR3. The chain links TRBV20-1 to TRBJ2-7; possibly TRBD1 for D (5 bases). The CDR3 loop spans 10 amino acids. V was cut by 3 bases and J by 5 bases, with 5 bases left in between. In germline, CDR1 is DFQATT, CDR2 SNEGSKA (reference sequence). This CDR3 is CSARDNEQYF. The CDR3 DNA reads TGCAGTGCTAGGGACAACGAGCAGTACTTC.

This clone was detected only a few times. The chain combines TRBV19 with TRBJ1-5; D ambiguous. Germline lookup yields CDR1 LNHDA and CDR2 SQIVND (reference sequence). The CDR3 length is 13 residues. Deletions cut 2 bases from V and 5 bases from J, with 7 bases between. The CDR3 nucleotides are TGTGCCAGTAGTATATGGGCAGATCAGCCCCAGCATTTT. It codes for CASSIWADQPQHF.

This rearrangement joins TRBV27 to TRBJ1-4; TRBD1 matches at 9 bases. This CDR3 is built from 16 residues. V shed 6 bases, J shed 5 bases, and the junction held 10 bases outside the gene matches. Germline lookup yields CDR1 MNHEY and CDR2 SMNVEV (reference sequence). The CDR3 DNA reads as TGTGCCAGCAGCCTCTACCGGGACAGGGCGAATGAAAAACTGTTTTTT. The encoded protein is CASSLYRDRANEKLFF. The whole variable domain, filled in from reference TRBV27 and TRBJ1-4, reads EAQVTQNPRYLITVTGKKLTVTCSQNMNHEYMSWYRQDPGLGLRQIYYSMNVEVTDKGDVPEGYKVSRKEKRNFPLILESPSPNQTSLYFCASSLYRDRANEKLFFGSGTQLSVL.

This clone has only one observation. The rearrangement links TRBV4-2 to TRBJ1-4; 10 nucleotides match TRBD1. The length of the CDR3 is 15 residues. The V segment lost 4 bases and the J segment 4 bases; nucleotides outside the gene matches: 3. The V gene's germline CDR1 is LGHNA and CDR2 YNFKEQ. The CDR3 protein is CASSLTGGDNEKLFF. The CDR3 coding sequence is TGTGCCAGCAGCCTGACAGGGGGCGATAATGAAAAACTGTTTTTT.

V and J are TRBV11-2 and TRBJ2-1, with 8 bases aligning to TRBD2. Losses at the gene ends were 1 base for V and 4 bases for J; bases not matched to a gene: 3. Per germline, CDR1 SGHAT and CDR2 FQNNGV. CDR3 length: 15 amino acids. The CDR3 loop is CASSLVSGTYNEQFF. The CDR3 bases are TGTGCCAGCAGCTTAGTTAGCGGGACTTACAATGAGCAGTTCTTC.

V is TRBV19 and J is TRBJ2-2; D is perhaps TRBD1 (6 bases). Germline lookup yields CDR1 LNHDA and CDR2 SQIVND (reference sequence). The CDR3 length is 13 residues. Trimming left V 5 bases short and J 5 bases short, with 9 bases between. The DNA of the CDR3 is TGTGCCAGTAGTGGCAGGGGTACCGGGGAGCTGTTTTTT. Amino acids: CASSGRGTGELFF.

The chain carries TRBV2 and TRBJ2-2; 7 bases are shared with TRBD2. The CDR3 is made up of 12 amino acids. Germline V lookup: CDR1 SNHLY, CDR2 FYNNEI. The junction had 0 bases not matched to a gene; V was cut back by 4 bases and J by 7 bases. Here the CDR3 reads CASSGDYGELFF. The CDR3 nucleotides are TGTGCCAGCAGTGGGGACTACGGGGAGCTGTTTTTT.

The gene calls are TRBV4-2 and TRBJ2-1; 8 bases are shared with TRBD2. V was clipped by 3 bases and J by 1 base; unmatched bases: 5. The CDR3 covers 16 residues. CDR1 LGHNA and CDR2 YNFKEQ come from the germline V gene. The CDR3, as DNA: TGTGCCAGCAGCCAGGGCCGGGGGGGATCCTACAATGAGCAGTTCTTC. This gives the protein CASSQGRGGSYNEQFF.

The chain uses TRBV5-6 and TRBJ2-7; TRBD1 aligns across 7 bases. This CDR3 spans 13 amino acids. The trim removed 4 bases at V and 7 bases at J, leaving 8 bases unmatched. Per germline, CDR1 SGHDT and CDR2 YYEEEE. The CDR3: CASSVRGRGEQYF. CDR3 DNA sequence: TGTGCCAGCAGCGTAAGGGGGCGCGGGGAGCAGTACTTC.

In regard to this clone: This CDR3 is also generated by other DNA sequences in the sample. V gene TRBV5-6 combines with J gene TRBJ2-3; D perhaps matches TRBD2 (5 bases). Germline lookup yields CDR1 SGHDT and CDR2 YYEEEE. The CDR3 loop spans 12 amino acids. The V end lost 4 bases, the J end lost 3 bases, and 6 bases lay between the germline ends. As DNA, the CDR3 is TGTGCCAGCAGCCCGGGGACAGATACGCAGTATTTT. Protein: CASSPGTDTQYF.

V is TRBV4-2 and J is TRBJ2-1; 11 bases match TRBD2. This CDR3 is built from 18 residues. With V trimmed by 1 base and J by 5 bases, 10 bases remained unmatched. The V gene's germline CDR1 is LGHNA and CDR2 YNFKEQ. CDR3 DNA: TGTGCCAGCAGCCAAGTTAATCTAGCGGGGGGACTTAACAATGAGCAGTTCTTC. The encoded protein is CASSQVNLAGGLNNEQFF.

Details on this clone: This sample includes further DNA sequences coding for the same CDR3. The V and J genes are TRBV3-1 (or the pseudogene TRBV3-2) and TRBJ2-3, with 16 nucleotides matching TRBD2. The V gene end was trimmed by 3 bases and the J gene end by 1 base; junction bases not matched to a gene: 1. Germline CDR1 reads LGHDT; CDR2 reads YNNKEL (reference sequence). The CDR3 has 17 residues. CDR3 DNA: TGTGCCAGCAGCCAGGGACTAGCGGGGGGGGGCACAGATACGCAGTATTTT. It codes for CASSQGLAGGGTDTQYF.

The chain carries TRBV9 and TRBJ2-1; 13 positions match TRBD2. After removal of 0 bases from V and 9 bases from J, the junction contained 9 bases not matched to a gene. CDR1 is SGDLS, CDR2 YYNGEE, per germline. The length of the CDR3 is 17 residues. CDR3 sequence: CASSVAPGLAGASEQFF. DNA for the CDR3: TGTGCCAGCAGCGTAGCGCCCGGACTAGCGGGAGCTAGTGAGCAGTTCTTC.

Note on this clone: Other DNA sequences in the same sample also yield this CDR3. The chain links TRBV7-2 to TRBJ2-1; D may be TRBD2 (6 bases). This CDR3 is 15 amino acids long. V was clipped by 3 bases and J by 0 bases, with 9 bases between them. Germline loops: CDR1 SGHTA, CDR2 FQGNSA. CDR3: CASSFSGSSYNEQFF. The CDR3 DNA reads TGTGCCAGCAGCTTTAGCGGAAGCTCCTACAATGAGCAGTTCTTC.

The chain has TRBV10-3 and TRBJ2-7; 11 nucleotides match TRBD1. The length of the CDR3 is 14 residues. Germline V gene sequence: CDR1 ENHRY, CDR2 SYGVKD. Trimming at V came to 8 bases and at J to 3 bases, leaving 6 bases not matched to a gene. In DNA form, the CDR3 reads TGTGCCATCCGCAGCGGGACAGGGGGCTACGAGCAGTACTTC. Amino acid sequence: CAIRSGTGGYEQYF.

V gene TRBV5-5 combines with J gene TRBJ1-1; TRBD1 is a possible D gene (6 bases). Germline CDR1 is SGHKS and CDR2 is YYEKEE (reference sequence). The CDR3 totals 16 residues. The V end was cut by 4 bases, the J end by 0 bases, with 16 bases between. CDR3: CASSLQGLRMNTEAFF. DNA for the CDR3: TGTGCCAGCAGCCTCCAGGGGCTTAGAATGAACACTGAAGCTTTCTTT.

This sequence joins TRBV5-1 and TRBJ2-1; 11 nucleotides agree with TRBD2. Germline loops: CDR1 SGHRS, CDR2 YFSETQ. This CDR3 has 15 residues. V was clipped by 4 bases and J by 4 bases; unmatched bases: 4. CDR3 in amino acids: CASSVAGGPYNEQFF. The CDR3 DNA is TGCGCCAGCAGCGTAGCGGGAGGGCCGTACAATGAGCAGTTCTTC.

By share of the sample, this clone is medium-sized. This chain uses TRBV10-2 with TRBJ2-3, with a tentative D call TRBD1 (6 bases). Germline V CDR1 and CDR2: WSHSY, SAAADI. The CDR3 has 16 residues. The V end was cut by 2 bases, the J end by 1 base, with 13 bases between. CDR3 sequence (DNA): TGCGCCAGCAGTGAGCCACAGGGCCCCCGCACAGATACGCAGTATTTT. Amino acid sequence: CASSEPQGPRTDTQYF.

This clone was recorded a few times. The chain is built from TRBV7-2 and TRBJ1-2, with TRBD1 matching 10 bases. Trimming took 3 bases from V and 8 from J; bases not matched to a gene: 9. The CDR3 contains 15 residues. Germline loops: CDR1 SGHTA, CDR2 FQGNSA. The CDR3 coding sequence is TGTGCCAGCAGCTTCACCGGGACAGGGGTGAGAGGCTACACCTTC. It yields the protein CASSFTGTGVRGYTF.

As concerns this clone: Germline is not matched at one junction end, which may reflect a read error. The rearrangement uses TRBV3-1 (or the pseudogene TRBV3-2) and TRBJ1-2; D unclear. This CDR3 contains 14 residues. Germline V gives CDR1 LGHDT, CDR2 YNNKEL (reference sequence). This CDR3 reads CASSQEGPRKDWGF. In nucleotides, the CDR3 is TGTGCCAGCAGCCAAGAAGGGCCTCGGAAGGACTGGGGATTC.

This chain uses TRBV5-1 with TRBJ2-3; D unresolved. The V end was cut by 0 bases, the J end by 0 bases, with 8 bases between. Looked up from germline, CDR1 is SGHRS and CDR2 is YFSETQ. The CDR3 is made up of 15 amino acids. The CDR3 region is CASSLGPSSTDTQYF. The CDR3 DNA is TGCGCCAGCAGCTTGGGACCTTCTAGCACAGATACGCAGTATTTT.

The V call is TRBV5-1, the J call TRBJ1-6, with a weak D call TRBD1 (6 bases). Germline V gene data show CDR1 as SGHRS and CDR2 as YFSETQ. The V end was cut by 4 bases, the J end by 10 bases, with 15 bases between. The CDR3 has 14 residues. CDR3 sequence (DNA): TGCGCCAGCAGCGGTACAGGGAGTGACTCACCCCTCCACTTT. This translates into CASSGTGSDSPLHF.

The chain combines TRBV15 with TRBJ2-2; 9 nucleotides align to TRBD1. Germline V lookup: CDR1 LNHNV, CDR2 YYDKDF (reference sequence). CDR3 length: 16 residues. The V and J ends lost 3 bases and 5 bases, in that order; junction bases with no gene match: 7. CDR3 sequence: CATSRLNRGLTGELFF. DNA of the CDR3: TGTGCCACCAGCAGGTTGAACAGGGGGCTGACCGGGGAGCTGTTTTTT. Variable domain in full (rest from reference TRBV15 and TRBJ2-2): DAMVIQNPRYQVTQFGKPVTLSCSQTLNHNVMYWYQQKSSQAPKLLFHYYDKDFNNEADTPDNFQSRRPNTSFCFLDIRSPGLGDTAMYLCATSRLNRGLTGELFFGEGSRLTVL.

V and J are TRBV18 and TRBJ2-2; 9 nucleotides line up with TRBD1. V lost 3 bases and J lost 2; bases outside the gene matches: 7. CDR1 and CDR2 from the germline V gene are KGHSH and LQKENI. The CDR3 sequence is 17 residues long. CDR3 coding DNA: TGTGCCAGCTCACCTCTTCCGGGACAGGGTAACACCGGGGAGCTGTTTTTT. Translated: CASSPLPGQGNTGELFF.